These 6 T cell receptor beta chains were sequenced from one sample in a study of cytomegalovirus exposure and HLA in healthy donors. With 60 Vbeta and 13 Jbeta primers, the PCR was carried out. Sequenced by immunoSEQ multiplex PCR; TCRdb stores in-frame clones only, minus some. The sample includes fewer than 250,000 clones, roughly four fifths seen only once; the top ten take about 3.1%. Source material: PBMCs. The receptors derive from a woman aged 30 to 39 in good health and CMV-seropositive.

V gene TRBV11-2 combines with J gene TRBJ2-7; the match to TRBD2 covers 9 bases. This CDR3 comprises 16 residues. The germline V gene has CDR1 SGHAT and CDR2 FQNNGV. V trimming: 5 bases; J trimming: 0 bases; junction bases outside the gene matches: 8. The CDR3 region is CASSESGLAISYEQYF. CDR3 sequence (DNA): TGTGCCAGCAGCGAAAGCGGACTAGCGATCTCCTACGAGCAGTACTTC. Complete variable domain (other parts from reference TRBV11-2 and TRBJ2-7): EAGVAQSPRYKIIEKRQSVAFWCNPISGHATLYWYQQILGQGPKLLIQFQNNGVVDDSQLPKDRFSAERLKGVDSTLKIQPAKLEDSAVYLCASSESGLAISYEQYFGPGTRLTVT.

Regarding this clone: This sample includes further DNA sequences coding for the same CDR3. The chain employs TRBV4-1 and TRBJ2-7; 8 positions agree with TRBD2. The germline CDR1 and CDR2 sequences are MGHRA and YSYEKL. CDR3 size: 13 residues. V lost 8 bases to trimming and J lost 3 bases; unmatched junction nucleotides: 6. CDR3 region: CASSPTSGYEQYF. The CDR3, as DNA: TGCGCCAGCTCCCCAACTAGCGGCTACGAGCAGTACTTC.

This chain joins TRBV2 and TRBJ1-1; 8 nucleotides line up with TRBD1. In germline, CDR1 is SNHLY, CDR2 FYNNEI. J lost 7 bases, V lost 1 base, and 11 bases had no gene match. The CDR3 contains 16 residues. In DNA form, the CDR3 reads TGTGCCAGCAGTGAAGGTGGCAGGGGGCGGCTTAATGAAGCTTTCTTT. This codes for CASSEGGRGRLNEAFF.

This chain uses TRBV21-1 with TRBJ1-4; the table's D call, TRBD1, was not checked against the DNA. TRBV21-1 is a recognized pseudogene. The CDR3 is 21 residues long. CDR3 bases: TGTGCCAAACCAGGAGAGGTGACAGGCTCGGAATCGCCCACAACTAATGAAAAACTGTTTTTT. Protein product: CAKPGEVTGSESPTTNEKLFF.

V and J are TRBV12-5 and TRBJ2-5; 7 positions agree with TRBD1. V lost 7 bases, J lost 2 bases, and 10 bases stayed unmatched. Germline CDR1 reads LGHNT; CDR2 reads FRNRAP. The CDR3 sequence is 15 residues long. For the CDR3, the DNA is TGTGCTAGTGCGGTGCGACAGGGTATTCAAGAGACCCAGTACTTC. This codes for CASAVRQGIQETQYF.

This clone showed up just a few times. Its ends do not fully match the called genes, so a read error is possible. The genes are TRBV7-7 and TRBJ2-5; TRBD2 matches 12 bases. The CDR3 contains 15 residues. Germline CDR1 and CDR2: SSHAT and FNYEAQ (reference sequence). The CDR3 region has the DNA TGTGCTAGCAGCCACCAACTAGCGGGAGGCGAGACCCAGTACTTC. As protein: CASSHQLAGGETQYF.